A selection of T cell receptor beta chains follows, all from one sample in a study of T cell repertoires in ileal Crohn's disease. The table came from immunoSEQ multiplex PCR; TCRdb's copy has only in-frame clones and leaves some out. This sample yields thousands of clones, of which roughly 88% are seen a single time; around 8.9% belongs to the top ten. The sequenced sample consisted of ileal tissue. Every receptor here comes from an adult with Crohn's disease. CDR3s include the opening cysteine and the closing phenylalanine or tryptophan. Each record gives: J gene, clone size, V gene, D gene, CDR3 protein, CDR3 DNA. D genes are given only for firm matches. Size tells how often a clone was seen (once, few, many) or the class of an expanded clone, and some rows leave it out.

J: TRBJ1-3; size: -; V: TRBV9; D: -; CDR3: CASSVEGGAIYF; DNA: TGTGCCAGCAGCGTAGAGGGGGGGGCCATATATTTT
J: TRBJ1-1; size: -; V: TRBV9; D: TRBD1; CDR3: CASSVGDRGPYGNTEAFF; DNA: TGTGCCAGCAGCGTAGGGGACAGGGGGCCCTATGGGAACACTGAAGCTTTCTTT
J: TRBJ1-1; size: -; V: TRBV9; D: -; CDR3: CASSVQALGTEAFF; DNA: TGTGCCAGCAGCGTCCAGGCCTTGGGCACTGAAGCTTTCTTT
J: TRBJ2-7; size: -; V: TRBV18; D: -; CDR3: CASSPTGLSYEQYF; DNA: TGTGCCAGCTCCCCGACAGGTCTATCCTACGAGCAGTACTTC
J: TRBJ2-1; size: -; V: TRBV5-1; D: TRBD2; CDR3: CASSASGTSGGLWQFF; DNA: TGCGCCAGCAGCGCTTCAGGGACTAGCGGGGGTTTGTGGCAGTTCTTC
J: TRBJ2-2; size: -; V: TRBV11-3; D: TRBD1; CDR3: CASSPLTGLNTGELFF; DNA: TGTGCCAGCAGCCCATTGACAGGGCTGAACACCGGGGAGCTGTTTTTT
J: TRBJ1-3; size: -; V: TRBV13; D: TRBD1; CDR3: CASSLDRTGLDTIYF; DNA: TGTGCCAGCAGCTTAGACAGGACAGGGCTGGACACCATATATTTT
J: TRBJ2-7; size: -; V: TRBV4-3; D: TRBD2; CDR3: CASSQALLAGGTYEQYF; DNA: TGCGCCAGCAGCCAAGCCTTACTAGCGGGGGGGACCTACGAGCAGTACTTC
J: TRBJ2-7; size: -; V: TRBV7-9; D: -; CDR3: CASSLDPGSYEQYF; DNA: TGTGCCAGCAGCTTAGACCCAGGTTCCTACGAGCAGTACTTC
J: TRBJ2-2; size: -; V: TRBV6-4; D: TRBD1; CDR3: CASSDSRQGDSGELFF; DNA: TGTGCCAGCAGTGACTCGAGACAGGGGGACTCCGGGGAGCTGTTTTTT
J: TRBJ2-6; size: -; V: TRBV27; D: -; CDR3: CASSLSLSGANVLTF; DNA: TGTGCCAGCAGTTTATCCCTTTCTGGGGCCAACGTCCTGACTTTC
J: TRBJ1-1; size: -; V: TRBV15; D: TRBD1; CDR3: CATSRVRGISFNTEAFF; DNA: TGTGCCACCAGCAGAGTCAGGGGGATTTCATTTAACACTGAAGCTTTCTTT
J: TRBJ1-2; size: -; V: TRBV7-9; D: -; CDR3: CASSFDGSGGYTF; DNA: TGTGCCAGCAGCTTCGACGGCTCGGGTGGCTACACCTTC
J: TRBJ1-2; size: -; V: TRBV6-1; D: -; CDR3: CASSEEMGHNYGYTF; DNA: TGTGCCAGCAGTGAAGAGATGGGGCATAACTATGGCTACACCTTC
J: TRBJ1-3; size: -; V: TRBV18; D: -; CDR3: CASSPGQTSGNTIYF; DNA: TGTGCCAGCTCACCAGGGCAGACCTCTGGAAACACCATATATTTT
J: TRBJ2-5; size: -; V: TRBV7-8; D: -; CDR3: CASSLGTLETQYF; DNA: TGTGCCAGCAGCTTAGGGACACTGGAGACCCAGTACTTC
J: TRBJ2-7; size: -; V: TRBV18; D: TRBD1; CDR3: CASSPRQGKTYEQYF; DNA: TGTGCCAGCTCCCCCCGACAGGGTAAGACCTACGAGCAGTACTTC
J: TRBJ1-4; size: -; V: TRBV6-1; D: -; CDR3: CASSELRTANEKLFF; DNA: TGTGCCAGCAGTGAACTTAGGACAGCTAATGAAAAACTGTTTTTT
J: TRBJ2-7; size: -; V: TRBV5-8; D: -; CDR3: CASSSTLGDGGSYEQYF; DNA: TGTGCCAGCAGCTCGACCCTCGGGGATGGTGGCTCCTACGAGCAGTACTTC
J: TRBJ1-2; size: -; V: TRBV29-1; D: -; CDR3: CSVDTDLYGYTF; DNA: TGCAGCGTTGATACAGATCTCTATGGCTACACCTTC
J: TRBJ1-1; size: once; V: TRBV11-1; D: -; CDR3: CASSSGQIMNTEAFF; DNA: TGTGCCAGCAGCTCTGGACAGATCATGAACACTGAAGCTTTCTTT
J: TRBJ2-2; size: -; V: TRBV18; D: -; CDR3: CASSPTAPGELFF; DNA: TGTGCCAGCTCACCAACAGCCCCCGGGGAGCTGTTTTTT
J: TRBJ1-3; size: -; V: TRBV5-1; D: -; CDR3: CASSSGQGANTIYF; DNA: TGCGCCAGCAGCTCCGGGCAAGGGGCAAACACCATATATTTT
J: TRBJ2-3; size: -; V: TRBV9; D: TRBD2; CDR3: CASSPSGGAFDTQYF; DNA: TGTGCCAGCAGCCCAAGCGGGGGGGCCTTTGATACGCAGTATTTT
J: TRBJ2-1; size: -; V: TRBV6-6; D: TRBD2; CDR3: CASRPAGGRDNEQFF; DNA: TGTGCCAGCAGACCCGCGGGGGGGCGGGACAATGAGCAGTTCTTC
J: TRBJ1-5; size: -; V: TRBV7-2; D: -; CDR3: CASSYRGMGNQPQHF; DNA: TGTGCCAGCAGCTACCGGGGGATGGGGAATCAGCCCCAGCATTTT
J: TRBJ1-5; size: -; V: TRBV28; D: -; CDR3: CASSLPNRVRSNQPQHF; DNA: TGTGCCAGCAGTTTACCTAACAGGGTACGGAGCAATCAGCCCCAGCATTTT